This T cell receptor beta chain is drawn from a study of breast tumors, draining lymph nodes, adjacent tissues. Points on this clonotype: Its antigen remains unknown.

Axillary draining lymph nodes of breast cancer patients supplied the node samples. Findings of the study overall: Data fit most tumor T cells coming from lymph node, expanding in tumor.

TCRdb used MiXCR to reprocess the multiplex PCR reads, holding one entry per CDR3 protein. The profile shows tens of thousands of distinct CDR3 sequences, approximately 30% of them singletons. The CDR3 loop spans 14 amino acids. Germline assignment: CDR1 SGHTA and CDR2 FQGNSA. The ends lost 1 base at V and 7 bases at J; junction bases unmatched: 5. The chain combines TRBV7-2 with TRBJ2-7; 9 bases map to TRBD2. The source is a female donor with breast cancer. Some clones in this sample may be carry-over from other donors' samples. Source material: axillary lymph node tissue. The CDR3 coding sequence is TGTGCCAGCAGCTTAGTTGCGGGAGGGCCTGAGCAGTACTTC. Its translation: CASSLVAGGPEQYF.